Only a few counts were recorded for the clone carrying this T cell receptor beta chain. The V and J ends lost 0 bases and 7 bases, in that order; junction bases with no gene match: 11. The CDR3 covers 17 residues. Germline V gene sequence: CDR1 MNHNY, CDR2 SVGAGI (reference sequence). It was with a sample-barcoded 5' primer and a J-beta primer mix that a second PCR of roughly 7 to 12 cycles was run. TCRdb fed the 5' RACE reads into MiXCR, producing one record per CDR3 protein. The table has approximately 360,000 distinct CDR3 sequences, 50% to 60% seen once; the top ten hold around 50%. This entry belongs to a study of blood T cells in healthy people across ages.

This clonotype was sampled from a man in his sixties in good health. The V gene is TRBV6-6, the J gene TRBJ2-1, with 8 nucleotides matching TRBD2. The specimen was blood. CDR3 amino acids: CASSYSRGGRGTNEQFF. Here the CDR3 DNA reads TGTGCCAGCAGTTACTCCCGGGGGGGGAGGGGGACGAATGAGCAGTTCTTC.